The clone carrying this TCR beta chain has a single count. Per the authors' pipeline: Estimation of nucleated cell counts was performed using reference gene primer amplification. Assay: immunoSEQ multiplex PCR; the TCRdb copy retains only in-frame clones and omits some. V and J calls and clone size are as listed in that table; D and trimming were resolved from the DNA. The table includes 53,000 or so clones, 77% detected once. This sample is part of a study of blood T cell repertoires in COVID-19. Background on the study: The United States, Italy and Spain were the sources of the acute and convalescent COVID-19 samples.

Trimming stripped 3 bases from V and 3 bases from J, with 19 bases between. Germline V gives CDR1 SGHDT, CDR2 YYEEEE. This CDR3 region has 16 residues. Sequencing was done on a sample of peripheral blood. The TCR comes from a man aged 65-85 years with active or convalescent COVID-19. The chain links TRBV5-6 to TRBJ2-7, with a possible D match to TRBD2 (5 bases). DNA of the CDR3: TGTGCCAGCAGCTCCTTGTCCCGGACTGCCAGCTACGAGCAGTACTTC. Protein product: CASSSLSRTASYEQYF.